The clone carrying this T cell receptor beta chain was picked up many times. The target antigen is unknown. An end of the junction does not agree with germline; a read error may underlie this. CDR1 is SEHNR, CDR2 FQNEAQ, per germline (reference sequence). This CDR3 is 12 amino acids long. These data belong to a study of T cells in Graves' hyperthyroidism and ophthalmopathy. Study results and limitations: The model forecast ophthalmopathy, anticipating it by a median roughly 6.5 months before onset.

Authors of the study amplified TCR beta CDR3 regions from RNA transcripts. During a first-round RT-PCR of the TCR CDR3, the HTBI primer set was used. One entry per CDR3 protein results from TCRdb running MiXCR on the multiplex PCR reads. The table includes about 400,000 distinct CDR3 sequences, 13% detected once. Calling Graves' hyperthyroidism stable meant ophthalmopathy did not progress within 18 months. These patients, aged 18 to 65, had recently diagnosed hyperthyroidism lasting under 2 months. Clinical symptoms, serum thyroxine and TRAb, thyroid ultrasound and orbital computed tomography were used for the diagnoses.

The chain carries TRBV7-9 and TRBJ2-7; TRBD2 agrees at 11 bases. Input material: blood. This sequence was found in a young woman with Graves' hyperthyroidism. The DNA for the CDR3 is TGTGCCAGCAGCCTAGCGGGGGGCGAGCAGTACTTC. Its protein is CASSLAGGEQYF.